A selection of T cell receptor beta chains follows, all from one sample in a study of regulatory T cells in long-lasting Graves disease. MiXCR, run by TCRdb on the multiplex PCR reads, gives a single entry per CDR3 protein. The sample lists about 290,000 distinct CDR3 sequences, 22% occurring once. The sample in question was peripheral blood mononuclear cells (PBMCs), obtained when the disease was refractory, from a patient treated with antithyroid drugs. The receptors were gathered from a female donor with Graves disease. Both conserved end residues are part of each CDR3. A D gene is named only where the DNA matches it firmly. Clone size appears in some rows only: once, few, many, or a class for an expanded clone.

cdr3_nt: TGTGCCAGCATCCCGGGACTAGCGGGAGGGAGCTCCTACAATGAGCAGTTCTTC
cdr3_aa: CASIPGLAGGSSYNEQFF
d_call: TRBD2
clone_size: NA
j_call: TRBJ2-1
v_call: TRBV28

cdr3_nt: TGTGCCAGCTCACAAAGGGGTGCAACTAATGAAAAACTGTTTTTT
cdr3_aa: CASSQRGATNEKLFF
d_call: NA
clone_size: few
j_call: TRBJ1-4
v_call: TRBV18

cdr3_nt: TGTGCCAGCAGCTTAGCGGCAGGGCGCGAGCAGTACTTC
cdr3_aa: CASSLAAGREQYF
d_call: NA
clone_size: few
j_call: TRBJ2-7
v_call: TRBV7-2

cdr3_nt: TGTGCCAGCAGTTTCGTAACAGGCCGGGACGGCTACAATGAGCAGTTCTTC
cdr3_aa: CASSFVTGRDGYNEQFF
d_call: NA
clone_size: NA
j_call: TRBJ2-1
v_call: TRBV28

cdr3_nt: TGTGCCAGCAGTTATTCGATCATCTATGACTACACCTTC
cdr3_aa: CASSYSIIYDYTF
d_call: NA
clone_size: many
j_call: TRBJ1-2
v_call: TRBV12-3/TRBV12-4

cdr3_nt: TGTGCCAGCAGTTACGGGACAGGGGGAAACGAGCAGTACTTC
cdr3_aa: CASSYGTGGNEQYF
d_call: TRBD1
clone_size: few
j_call: TRBJ2-7
v_call: TRBV6-5

cdr3_nt: TGCAGCGTTGAGGGGGAGGGCTACGAGCAGTACTTC
cdr3_aa: CSVEGEGYEQYF
d_call: TRBD2
clone_size: few
j_call: TRBJ2-7
v_call: TRBV29-1

cdr3_nt: TGTGCCAGCAGTTTCGGGGGCGCGAATGGCTACACCTTC
cdr3_aa: CASSFGGANGYTF
d_call: NA
clone_size: many
j_call: TRBJ1-2
v_call: TRBV6-2/TRBV6-3

cdr3_nt: TGCGCCAGCAGTGAGCCATTCAGTCAGCCCCAGCATTTT
cdr3_aa: CASSEPFSQPQHF
d_call: NA
clone_size: NA
j_call: TRBJ1-5
v_call: TRBV10-2

cdr3_nt: TGTGCCAGTAGACAGGCGGGGGACACTGAAGCTTTCTTT
cdr3_aa: CASRQAGDTEAFF
d_call: NA
clone_size: once
j_call: TRBJ1-1
v_call: TRBV19

cdr3_nt: TGTGCCAGCAGATCCGGGACTAGCGGATACAATGAGCAGTTCTTC
cdr3_aa: CASRSGTSGYNEQFF
d_call: TRBD2
clone_size: many
j_call: TRBJ2-1
v_call: TRBV7-9

cdr3_nt: TGTGCCAGCAGCTTCGACATCAGCTCTGGGGCCAACGTCCTGACTTTC
cdr3_aa: CASSFDISSGANVLTF
d_call: NA
clone_size: few
j_call: TRBJ2-6
v_call: TRBV11-2

cdr3_nt: TGTGCCAGCAGCTTGGTCGGGGTCAGCTCCTACGAGCAGTACTTC
cdr3_aa: CASSLVGVSSYEQYF
d_call: NA
clone_size: NA
j_call: TRBJ2-7
v_call: TRBV5-6

cdr3_nt: TGTGCCAGCACCCCCCCACCTGGGACTAGCGGGTCTACTGAGCAGTTCTTC
cdr3_aa: CASTPPPGTSGSTEQFF
d_call: TRBD2
clone_size: NA
j_call: TRBJ2-1
v_call: TRBV6-1

cdr3_nt: TGTGCCAGCAGCCCGTTAGCGGGAGGGCCCCCGAACACCGGGGAGCTGTTTTTT
cdr3_aa: CASSPLAGGPPNTGELFF
d_call: TRBD2
clone_size: NA
j_call: TRBJ2-2
v_call: TRBV7-2

cdr3_nt: TGCAGTGCTAGACGCGGGAGCTCCTACGAGCAGTACTTC
cdr3_aa: CSARRGSSYEQYF
d_call: TRBD2
clone_size: many
j_call: TRBJ2-7
v_call: TRBV20-1

cdr3_nt: TGTGCCAGCAGCTTGAGCAACCCAACCTACGAGCAGTACTTC
cdr3_aa: CASSLSNPTYEQYF
d_call: NA
clone_size: few
j_call: TRBJ2-7
v_call: TRBV5-5

cdr3_nt: TGTGCCAGCAGCTCGGGACAGGGGGGTAACTATGGCTACACCTTC
cdr3_aa: CASSSGQGGNYGYTF
d_call: TRBD1
clone_size: few
j_call: TRBJ1-2
v_call: TRBV11-2

cdr3_nt: TGCAGTGCTTCACACTCTACTAGCGGGAAGTCCTACGAGCAGTACTTC
cdr3_aa: CSASHSTSGKSYEQYF
d_call: TRBD2
clone_size: many
j_call: TRBJ2-7
v_call: TRBV20-1

cdr3_nt: TGTGCCAGCAGCACAAGCGGGATCTCCTACAATGAGCAGTTCTTC
cdr3_aa: CASSTSGISYNEQFF
d_call: TRBD2
clone_size: NA
j_call: TRBJ2-1
v_call: TRBV6-1

cdr3_nt: TGTGCCTGGAGCGGAGGGACAGTTAGCAATCAGCCCCAGCATTTT
cdr3_aa: CAWSGGTVSNQPQHF
d_call: TRBD1
clone_size: NA
j_call: TRBJ1-5
v_call: TRBV30

cdr3_nt: TGTGCCAGCAGTTTCTGGACGCCCACCTACGAGCAGTACTTC
cdr3_aa: CASSFWTPTYEQYF
d_call: NA
clone_size: NA
j_call: TRBJ2-7
v_call: TRBV28